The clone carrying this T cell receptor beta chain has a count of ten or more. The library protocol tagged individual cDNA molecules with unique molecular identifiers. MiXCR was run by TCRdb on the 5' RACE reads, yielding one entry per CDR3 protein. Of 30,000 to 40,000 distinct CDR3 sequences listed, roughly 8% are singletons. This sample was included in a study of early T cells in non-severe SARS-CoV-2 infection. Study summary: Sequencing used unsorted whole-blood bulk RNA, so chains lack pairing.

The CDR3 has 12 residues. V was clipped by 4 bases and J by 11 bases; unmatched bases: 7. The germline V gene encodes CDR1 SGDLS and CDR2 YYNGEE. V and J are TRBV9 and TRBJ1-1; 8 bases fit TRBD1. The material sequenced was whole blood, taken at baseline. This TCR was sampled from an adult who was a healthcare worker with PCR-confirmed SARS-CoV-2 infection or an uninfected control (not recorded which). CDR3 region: CASSPGQGRAFF. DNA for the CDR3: TGTGCCAGCAGCCCCGGACAGGGTCGCGCTTTCTTT. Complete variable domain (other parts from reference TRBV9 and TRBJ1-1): DSGVTQTPKHLITATGQRVTLRCSPRSGDLSVYWYQQSLDQGLQFLIQYYNGEERAKGNILERFSAQQFPDLHSELNLSSLELGDSALYFCASSPGQGRAFFGQGTRLTVV.